These 20 T cell receptor beta chains were all obtained from the same sample, sequenced in a study of shared clonotypes between healthy human individuals. Profiled with immunoSEQ multiplex PCR; TCRdb holds only in-frame clones, not every one. This table holds roughly 1,500,000 clones, about 98.5% found once. Sequenced input: naive CD4+ T cells sorted from blood. Stated subset: CD45RA+ positively selected. These receptors all stem from a man aged 25 to 40 in good health.

The J gene is TRBJ2-3, the V gene TRBV6-1; TRBD2 matches at 9 bases. The CDR3 is made up of 13 amino acids. The germline V gene has CDR1 MNHNS and CDR2 SASEGT. V gave up 6 bases and J gave up 6 bases; unmatched junction bases: 4. The CDR3 loop is CASRPLAGDTQYF. The DNA of the CDR3 is TGTGCCAGCAGACCCCTAGCGGGGGATACGCAGTATTTT.

The chain has TRBV28 and TRBJ1-4, with TRBD1 identical over 9 bases. Germline trimming cut 5 bases from V and 5 bases from J; bases unmatched to any gene: 6. Germline CDR1 reads MDHEN; CDR2 reads SYDVKM. The CDR3 length is 15 residues. CDR3 in amino acids: CASSASGTGNEKLFF. The CDR3 DNA follows: TGTGCCAGCAGTGCCTCCGGGACAGGGAATGAAAAACTGTTTTTT.

V and J are TRBV6-6 and TRBJ1-1, with a possible D match to TRBD1 (5 bases). The ends were cut back, 5 bases at V and 0 bases at J, with 10 bases in the middle. Germline-derived CDR1 and CDR2 are MNHNY and SVGAGI (reference sequence). This CDR3 region has 14 residues. CDR3 sequence: CASSPRVMNTEAFF. In DNA form, the CDR3 reads TGTGCCAGCAGTCCCAGGGTAATGAACACTGAAGCTTTCTTT.

The chain links TRBV18 to TRBJ2-1; 8 nucleotides align to TRBD2. CDR1 is KGHSH and CDR2 is LQKENI in the germline V gene. The V gene end was trimmed by 0 bases and the J gene end by 7 bases; junction bases not matched to a gene: 8. There are 16 residues in the CDR3. CDR3 amino acids: CASSPPAGGPRNEQFF. The CDR3 DNA reads as TGTGCCAGCTCACCACCGGCGGGAGGCCCACGGAATGAGCAGTTCTTC.

The chain is built from TRBV28 and TRBJ2-7, with D possibly TRBD2 on 5 matching bases. This CDR3 contains 16 residues. V gave up 6 bases and J gave up 7 bases, with 25 bases separating them. In germline, CDR1 is MDHEN, CDR2 SYDVKM. The chain's CDR3 is CASRTYEAGLLGEQYF. The CDR3 DNA is TGTGCCAGCAGAACCTACGAGGCGGGCTTGTTGGGGGAGCAGTACTTC.

J is TRBJ1-5 and V is TRBV28; 9 bases agree with TRBD1. The J segment lost 5 bases and the V segment lost 3 bases, leaving 8 bases of the junction unmatched. The CDR3 runs 16 residues. Germline-derived CDR1 and CDR2 are MDHEN and SYDVKM. CDR3 in amino acids: CASSLRRDRVDQPQHF. CDR3 coding DNA: TGTGCCAGCAGTTTGAGGAGGGACAGGGTGGATCAGCCCCAGCATTTT.

A note on this clone: Other DNA variants within this sample encode the same CDR3. This chain links TRBV9 with TRBJ2-7; a possible D gene is TRBD1 (5 bases). Germline CDR1 reads SGDLS; CDR2 reads YYNGEE. V lost 2 bases to trimming and J lost 2 bases, with 8 bases between them. This CDR3 has 13 residues. DNA of the CDR3: TGTGCCAGCAGCGTGGGGCCGACCTACGAGCAGTACTTC. Residues: CASSVGPTYEQYF.

The chain combines TRBV5-8 with TRBJ1-5, with TRBD1 as a possible D gene (6 bases). The CDR3 has 15 amino acids. Trimming stripped 4 bases from V and 0 bases from J, with 11 bases between. Germline V CDR1 and CDR2: SGHTS, YDEGEE. The CDR3 nucleotides read TGTGCCAGCAGCCTGGGGACATATAGCAATCAGCCCCAGCATTTT. As protein: CASSLGTYSNQPQHF.

The chain has TRBV7-2 and TRBJ2-5, with D maybe TRBD2 (6 bases). The CDR3 runs to 14 residues. CDR1 and CDR2 (germline): SGHTA, FQGNSA. Trimming shortened V by 1 base and J by 7 bases, and 13 bases separated the two germline ends. CDR3 sequence (DNA): TGTGCCAGCAGCTTAGTTGGGGGGATAGGGACCCAGTACTTC. Translated: CASSLVGGIGTQYF.

This clone is a singleton in its sample. Additional DNA sequences in this sample encode the identical CDR3. CDR3 sequence reads: CASSLGDRYGYTF. The CDR3 DNA reads as TGCGCCAGCAGCTTGGGGGACCGTTATGGCTACACCTTC. V is TRBV5-1 and J is TRBJ1-2; a weak D match, TRBD1 (5 bases). This CDR3 spans 13 amino acids. Trimming cost V 0 bases and J 5 bases, with 8 bases left between them. CDR1 is SGHRS and CDR2 is YFSETQ in the germline V gene.

Points on this clone: In the same sample, other DNA sequences code for this CDR3. This sequence joins TRBV5-1 and TRBJ1-1; no reliable D call. The germline V and J ends were trimmed by 0 bases and 7 bases, with 10 bases remaining between them. There are 13 residues in the CDR3. Germline lookup yields CDR1 SGHRS and CDR2 YFSETQ. DNA of the CDR3: TGCGCCAGCAGCTTGGCCGGGCGCAGTGAAGCTTTCTTT. This codes for CASSLAGRSEAFF.

The chain combines TRBV4-1 with TRBJ2-7; no firm D call. Deletions cut 0 bases from V and 4 bases from J, with 7 bases between. Germline CDR1 is MGHRA and CDR2 is YSYEKL. The CDR3 runs 13 residues. This CDR3 is CASSQEVHYEQYF. CDR3 nucleotides: TGCGCCAGCAGCCAAGAAGTGCATTACGAGCAGTACTTC.

The chain couples TRBV5-1 to TRBJ1-5; D not resolved. Germline V gives CDR1 SGHRS, CDR2 YFSETQ. The ends were cut back, 2 bases at V and 5 bases at J, with 11 bases in the middle. CDR3 length: 14 amino acids. In nucleotides, the CDR3 is TGCGCCAGCAGCTTCGGTAGCCCAGATCAGCCCCAGCATTTT. As protein: CASSFGSPDQPQHF.

V gene TRBV9 combines with J gene TRBJ2-3, with 10 bases identical to TRBD2. The V segment lost 0 bases and the J segment 3 bases; nucleotides outside the gene matches: 4. The germline V gene has CDR1 SGDLS and CDR2 YYNGEE. The CDR3 spans 16 residues. CDR3 coding DNA: TGTGCCAGCAGCGTAGGGGCTAGCGGGGGTACAGATACGCAGTATTTT. It encodes CASSVGASGGTDTQYF.

This chain links TRBV11-2 with TRBJ1-3; weak D call: TRBD1 (6 bases). V lost 5 bases and J lost 0, with 17 bases in between. CDR3 size: 17 residues. From germline, CDR1 is SGHAT and CDR2 FQNNGV. CDR3 sequence: CASSTHGGQGSGNTIYF. CDR3 DNA: TGTGCCAGCAGCACACACGGGGGGCAAGGCTCTGGAAACACCATATATTTT.

This chain joins TRBV11-2 and TRBJ2-5; TRBD1 matches at 7 bases. Trimming removed 5 bases from V and 4 bases from J; junction bases left unmatched: 10. Germline CDR1 is SGHAT and CDR2 is FQNNGV. This CDR3 is built from 15 residues. This chain's CDR3 is CASSQTTGLGETQYF. The CDR3 bases are TGTGCCAGCAGCCAGACGACAGGGTTAGGAGAGACCCAGTACTTC.

The V call is TRBV7-2, the J call TRBJ2-7, with D unresolved. Trimming took off 5 bases at V and 4 bases at J, with 9 bases between the two ends. Per germline, CDR1 SGHTA and CDR2 FQGNSA. This CDR3 has 12 residues. CDR3 region: CASSNQVYEQYF. As DNA, the CDR3 is TGTGCCAGCAGCAACCAGGTGTACGAGCAGTACTTC.

This clone was found once. V gene TRBV28 combines with J gene TRBJ1-5; 7 bases fit TRBD1. CDR3 size: 15 residues. The germline CDR1 and CDR2 sequences are MDHEN and SYDVKM. With 6 bases clipped from V and 7 bases from J, the junction kept 12 bases outside the gene matches. The CDR3 is CASSTPRQGEQPQHF. The CDR3 region has the DNA TGTGCCAGCAGCACCCCCCGTCAGGGGGAACAGCCCCAGCATTTT.

The genes are TRBV4-3 and TRBJ2-3, with D hard to call. V shed 4 bases and J shed 5 bases, with 19 bases lying between them. Germline V lookup: CDR1 LGHNA, CDR2 YSLEER. The CDR3 loop spans 16 amino acids. CDR3 sequence: CASSRGPLVLGDTQYF. The CDR3 region has the DNA TGCGCCAGCAGCCGCGGACCGCTTGTTCTGGGAGATACGCAGTATTTT.

CDR3 residues: CASSSSGRSDTGELFF. The CDR3 DNA sequence: TGTGCCAGCAGCTCTAGCGGGAGAAGTGACACCGGGGAGCTGTTTTTT. The chain employs TRBV7-2 and TRBJ2-2; 10 bases align to TRBD2. Germline CDR1 SGHTA, CDR2 FQGNSA. The CDR3 totals 16 residues. V gave up 4 bases and J gave up 3 bases; unmatched junction bases: 5.